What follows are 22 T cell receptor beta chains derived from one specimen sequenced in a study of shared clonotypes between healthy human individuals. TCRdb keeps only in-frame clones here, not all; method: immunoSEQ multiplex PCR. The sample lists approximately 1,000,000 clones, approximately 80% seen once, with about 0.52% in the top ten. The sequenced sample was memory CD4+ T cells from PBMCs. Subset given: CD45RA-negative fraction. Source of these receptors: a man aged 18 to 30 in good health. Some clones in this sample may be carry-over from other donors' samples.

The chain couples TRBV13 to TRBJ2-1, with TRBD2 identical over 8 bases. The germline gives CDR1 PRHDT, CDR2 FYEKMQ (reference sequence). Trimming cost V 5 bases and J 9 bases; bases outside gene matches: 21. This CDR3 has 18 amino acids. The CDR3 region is CASSARPGTSILVGEQFF. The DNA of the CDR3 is TGTGCCAGCAGCGCACGACCCGGGACTAGTATCTTGGTTGGTGAGCAGTTCTTC.

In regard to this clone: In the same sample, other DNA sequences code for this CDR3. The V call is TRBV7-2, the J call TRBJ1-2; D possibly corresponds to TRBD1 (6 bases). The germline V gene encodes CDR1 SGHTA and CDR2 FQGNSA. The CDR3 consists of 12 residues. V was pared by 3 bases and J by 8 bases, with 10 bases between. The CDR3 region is CASSLNRAGYTF. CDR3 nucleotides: TGTGCCAGCAGCTTGAACAGGGCGGGCTACACCTTC.

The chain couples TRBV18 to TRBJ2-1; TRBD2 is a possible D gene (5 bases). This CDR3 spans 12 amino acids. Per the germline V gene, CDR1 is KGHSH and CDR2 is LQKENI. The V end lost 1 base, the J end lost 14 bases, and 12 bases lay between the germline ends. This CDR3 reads CASSPRLSAEFF. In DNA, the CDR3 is TGTGCCAGCTCACCACGACTAAGCGCTGAGTTCTTC.

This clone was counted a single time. Written as DNA, the CDR3 is TGTGCCATCAGCGACCGCCTGAACACCGGGGAGCTGTTTTTT. It codes for CAISDRLNTGELFF. This chain links TRBV10-3 with TRBJ2-2; no reliable D call. The V gene's germline CDR1 is ENHRY and CDR2 SYGVKD. The length of the CDR3 is 14 residues. Trimming removed 6 bases at V and 1 base at J, with 9 bases between.

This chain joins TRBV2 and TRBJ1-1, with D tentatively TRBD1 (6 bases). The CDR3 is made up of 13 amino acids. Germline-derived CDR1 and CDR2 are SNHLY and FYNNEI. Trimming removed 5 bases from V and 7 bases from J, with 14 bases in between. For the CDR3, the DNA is TGTGCCAGCAGTCCTTCCGGACAGTTTGAAGCTTTCTTT. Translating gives CASSPSGQFEAFF.

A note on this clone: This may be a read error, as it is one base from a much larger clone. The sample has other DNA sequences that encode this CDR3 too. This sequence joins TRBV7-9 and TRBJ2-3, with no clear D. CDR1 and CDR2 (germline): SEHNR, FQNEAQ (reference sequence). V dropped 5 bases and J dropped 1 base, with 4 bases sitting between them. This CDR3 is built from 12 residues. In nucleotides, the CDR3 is TGTGCCAGCAGCCCTGGCACAGATACGCAGTATTTT. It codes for CASSPGTDTQYF. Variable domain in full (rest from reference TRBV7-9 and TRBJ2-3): DTGVSQNPRHKITKRGQNVTFRCDPISEHNRLYWYRQTLGQGPEFLTYFQNEAQLEKSRLLSDRFSAERPKGSFSTLEIQRTEQGDSAMYLCASSPGTDTQYFGPGTRLTVL.

DNA for the CDR3: TGTGCCAGCTCACCGAAGGCGGGAGGCCAAACGGGGGAGCAGTACTTC. It is translated as CASSPKAGGQTGEQYF. The V gene is TRBV18, the J gene TRBJ2-7, with 8 bases aligning to TRBD2. The V and J ends lost 3 bases and 7 bases, in that order; junction bases with no gene match: 14. The germline gives CDR1 KGHSH, CDR2 LQKENI. CDR3 size: 16 residues.

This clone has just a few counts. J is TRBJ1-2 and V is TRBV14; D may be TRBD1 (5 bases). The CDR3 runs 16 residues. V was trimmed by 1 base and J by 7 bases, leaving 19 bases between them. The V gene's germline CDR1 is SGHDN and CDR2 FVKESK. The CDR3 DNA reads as TGTGCCAGCAGCCAAGTCGGGACTGCGGGGGTCGGTGGCTACACCTTC. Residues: CASSQVGTAGVGGYTF.

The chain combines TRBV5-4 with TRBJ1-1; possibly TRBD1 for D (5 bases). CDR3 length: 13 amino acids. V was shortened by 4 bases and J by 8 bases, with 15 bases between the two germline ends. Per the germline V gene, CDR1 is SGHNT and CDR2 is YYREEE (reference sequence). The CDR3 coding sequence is TGTGCCAGCAGCCCAGGGCAACGATCGGAAGCTTTCTTT. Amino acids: CASSPGQRSEAFF.

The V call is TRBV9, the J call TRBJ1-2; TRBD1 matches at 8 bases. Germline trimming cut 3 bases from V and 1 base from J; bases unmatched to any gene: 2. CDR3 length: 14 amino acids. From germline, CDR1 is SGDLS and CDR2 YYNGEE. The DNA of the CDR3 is TGTGCCAGCAGCGATGGGACAGGTAACTATGGCTACACCTTC. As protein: CASSDGTGNYGYTF.

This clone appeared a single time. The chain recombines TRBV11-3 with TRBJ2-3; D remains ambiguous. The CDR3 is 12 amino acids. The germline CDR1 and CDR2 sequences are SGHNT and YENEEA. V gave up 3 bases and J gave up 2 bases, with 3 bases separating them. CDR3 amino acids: CASSFFTDTQYF. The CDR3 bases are TGTGCCAGCAGCTTTTTCACAGATACGCAGTATTTT. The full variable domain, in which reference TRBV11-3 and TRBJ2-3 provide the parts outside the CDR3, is EAGVVQSPRYKIIEKKQPVAFWCNPISGHNTLYWYLQNLGQGPELLIRYENEEAVDDSQLPKDRFSAERLKGVDSTLKIQPAELGDSAVYLCASSFFTDTQYFGPGTRLTVL.

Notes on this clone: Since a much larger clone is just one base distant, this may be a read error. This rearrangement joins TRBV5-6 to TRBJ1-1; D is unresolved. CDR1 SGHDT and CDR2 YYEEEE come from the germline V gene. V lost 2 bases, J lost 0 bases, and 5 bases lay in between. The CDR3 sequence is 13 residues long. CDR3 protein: CASSFQVNTEAFF. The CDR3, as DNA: TGTGCCAGCAGCTTCCAGGTGAACACTGAAGCTTTCTTT. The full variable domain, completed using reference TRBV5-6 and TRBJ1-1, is DAGVTQSPTHLIKTRGQQVTLRCSPKSGHDTVSWYQQALGQGPQFIFQYYEEEERQRGNFPDRFSGHQFPNYSSELNVNALLLGDSALYLCASSFQVNTEAFFGQGTRLTVV.

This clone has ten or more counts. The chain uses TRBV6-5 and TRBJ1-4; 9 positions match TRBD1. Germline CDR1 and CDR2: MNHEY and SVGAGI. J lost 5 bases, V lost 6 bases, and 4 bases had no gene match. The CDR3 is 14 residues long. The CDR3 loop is CASSRQGENEKLFF. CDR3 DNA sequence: TGTGCCAGCAGCCGACAGGGGGAGAATGAAAAACTGTTTTTT.

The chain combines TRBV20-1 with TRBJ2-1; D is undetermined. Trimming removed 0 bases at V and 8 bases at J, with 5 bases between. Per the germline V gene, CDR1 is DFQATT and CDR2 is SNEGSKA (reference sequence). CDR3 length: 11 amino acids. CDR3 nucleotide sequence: TGCAGTGCTAGAGATTTAGATGAGCAGTTCTTC. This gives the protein CSARDLDEQFF.

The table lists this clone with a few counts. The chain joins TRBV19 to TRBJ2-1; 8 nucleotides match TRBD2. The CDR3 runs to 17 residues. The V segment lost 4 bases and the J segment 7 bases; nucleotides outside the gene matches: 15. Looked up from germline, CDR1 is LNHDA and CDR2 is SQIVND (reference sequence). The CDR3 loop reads CASSTRTGLEGRNEQFF. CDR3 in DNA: TGTGCCAGTAGTACCCGAACGGGACTAGAAGGGAGAAATGAGCAGTTCTTC.

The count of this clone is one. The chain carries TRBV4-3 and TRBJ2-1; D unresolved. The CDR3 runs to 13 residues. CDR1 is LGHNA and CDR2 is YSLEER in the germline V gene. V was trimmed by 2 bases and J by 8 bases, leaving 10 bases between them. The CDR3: CASSQQVQDEQFF. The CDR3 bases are TGCGCCAGCAGCCAACAGGTCCAAGATGAGCAGTTCTTC.

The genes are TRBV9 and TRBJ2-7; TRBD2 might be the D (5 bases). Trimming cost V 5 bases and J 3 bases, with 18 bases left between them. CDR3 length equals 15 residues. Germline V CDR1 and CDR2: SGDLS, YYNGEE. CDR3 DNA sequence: TGTGCCAGCAGTTCGAGGGAGCTTAATTTCTACGAGCAGTACTTC. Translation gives CASSSRELNFYEQYF.

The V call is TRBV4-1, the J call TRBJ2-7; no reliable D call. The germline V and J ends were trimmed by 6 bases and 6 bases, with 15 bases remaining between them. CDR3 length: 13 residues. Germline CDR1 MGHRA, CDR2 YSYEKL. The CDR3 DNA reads TGCGCCAGCAGGGCCTTTACCACGGGCGAGCAGTACTTC. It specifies CASRAFTTGEQYF.

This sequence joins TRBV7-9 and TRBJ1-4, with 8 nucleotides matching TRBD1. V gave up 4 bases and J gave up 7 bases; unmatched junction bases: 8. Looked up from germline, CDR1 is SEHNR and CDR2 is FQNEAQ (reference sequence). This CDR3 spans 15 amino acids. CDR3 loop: CASSYPGGRSEKLFF. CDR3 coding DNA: TGTGCCAGCAGCTACCCAGGGGGCAGGAGTGAAAAACTGTTTTTT. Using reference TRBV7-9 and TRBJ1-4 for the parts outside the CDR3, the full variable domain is DTGVSQNPRHKITKRGQNVTFRCDPISEHNRLYWYRQTLGQGPEFLTYFQNEAQLEKSRLLSDRFSAERPKGSFSTLEIQRTEQGDSAMYLCASSYPGGRSEKLFFGSGTQLSVL.

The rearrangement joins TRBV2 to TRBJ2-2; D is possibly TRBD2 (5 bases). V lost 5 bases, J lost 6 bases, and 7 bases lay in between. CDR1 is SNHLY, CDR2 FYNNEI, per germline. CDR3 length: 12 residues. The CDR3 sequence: CASSWTPGELFF. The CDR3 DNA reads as TGTGCCAGCAGTTGGACTCCCGGGGAGCTGTTTTTT. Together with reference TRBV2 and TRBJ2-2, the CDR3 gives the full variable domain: EPEVTQTPSHQVTQMGQEVILRCVPISNHLYFYWYRQILGQKVEFLVSFYNNEISEKSEIFDDQFSVERPDGSNFTLKIRSTKLEDSAMYFCASSWTPGELFFGEGSRLTVL.

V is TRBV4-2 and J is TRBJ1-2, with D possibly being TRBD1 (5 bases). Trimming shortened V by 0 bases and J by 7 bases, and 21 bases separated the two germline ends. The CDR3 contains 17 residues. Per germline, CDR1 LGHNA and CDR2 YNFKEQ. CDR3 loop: CASSQEITGVASGGYTF. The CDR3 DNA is TGTGCCAGCAGCCAAGAGATAACAGGAGTGGCTTCGGGTGGCTACACCTTC.

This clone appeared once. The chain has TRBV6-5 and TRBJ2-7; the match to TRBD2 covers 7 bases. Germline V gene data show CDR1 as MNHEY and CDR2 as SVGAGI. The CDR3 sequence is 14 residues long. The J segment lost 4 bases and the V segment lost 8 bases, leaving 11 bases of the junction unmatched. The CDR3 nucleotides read TGTGCCAGCGAGGACGGCGGGAGCCTATACGAGCAGTACTTC. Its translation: CASEDGGSLYEQYF.